Listed below are T cell receptor beta chains from one sample, sequenced in a study of graft-versus-host responses after intestinal transplantation. TCRdb's copy holds only in-frame clones and misses some; the assay was immunoSEQ multiplex PCR. The sample holds approximately 100,000 clones, roughly 93% seen once. These TCRs are of unknown antigen specificity. The specimen was unstimulated CD8+ T cells sorted from spleen or lymph node cells, collected before intestinal transplant. The receptors here all came from a human donor who received an intestinal transplant. The CDR3 runs from the conserved cysteine through the conserved F or W. Fields, in order: J gene, D gene, V gene, clone size, CDR3 protein, CDR3 DNA. A D gene is named only where the DNA matches it firmly. The listing skips clone size in some rows; elsewhere it reads once, few, many or a size class.

TRBJ1-5,.,TRBV19,few,CASMGGLTPGEPQHF,TGTGCCAGTATGGGTGGCCTCACACCGGGGGAGCCCCAGCATTTT
TRBJ1-1,.,TRBV11-2,.,CASSLVELLVPGAEAFF,TGTGCCAGCAGCTTAGTGGAACTACTAGTACCCGGGGCTGAAGCTTTCTTT
TRBJ1-4,.,TRBV18,.,CASSPSGGPGEKLFF,TGTGCCAGCTCACCATCGGGCGGTCCAGGAGAAAAACTGTTTTTT
TRBJ2-7,.,TRBV2,.,CASSPRPGGGWYF,TGTGCCAGCAGCCCCCGGCCGGGGGGCGGGTGGTACTTC
TRBJ2-3,.,TRBV7-3,.,CASSLKSTDTQYF,TGTGCCAGCAGCTTAAAGAGCACAGATACGCAGTATTTT
TRBJ1-1,TRBD1,TRBV30,.,CAWGQGRGTEAFF,TGTGCCTGGGGACAGGGGCGAGGCACTGAAGCTTTCTTT
TRBJ2-3,.,TRBV5-1,.,CASLSAGFGTDTQYF,TGCGCCAGCCTTTCGGCGGGGTTTGGCACAGATACGCAGTATTTT
TRBJ1-1,.,TRBV7-3,.,CASSSVGGDTEAFF,TGTGCCAGCAGCTCCGTGGGGGGGGACACTGAAGCTTTCTTT
TRBJ2-5,TRBD2,TRBV6-5,.,CASSPTSGGRETQYF,TGTGCCAGCAGCCCGACTAGCGGGGGGAGGGAGACCCAGTACTTC
TRBJ1-6,.,TRBV6-5,.,CASSDAGQFSPLHF,TGTGCCAGCAGTGACGCCGGACAGTTTTCACCCCTCCACTTT
TRBJ2-6,.,TRBV28,.,CASSFSVVLHSGANVLTF,TGTGCCAGCAGTTTTAGTGTCGTATTACACTCTGGGGCCAACGTCCTGACTTTC
TRBJ1-2,.,TRBV13,.,CASSLGFRTEIFNYGYTF,TGTGCCAGCAGCTTAGGTTTCCGGACAGAAATCTTTAACTATGGCTACACCTTC
TRBJ2-1,.,TRBV15,.,CATSFSAGYNEQFF,TGTGCCACCAGCTTCTCCGCAGGCTACAATGAGCAGTTCTTC
TRBJ1-6,.,TRBV4-1,.,CASSQDPAESSYNSPLHF,TGCGCCAGCAGCCAAGATCCGGCGGAGAGCTCCTATAATTCACCCCTCCACTTT
TRBJ2-3,TRBD2,TRBV7-9,.,CASSLRKRGGITDTQYF,TGTGCCAGCAGCTTAAGAAAGCGGGGGGGCATAACAGATACGCAGTATTTT
TRBJ1-3,.,TRBV9,.,CASSVGGGNTIYF,TGTGCCAGCAGCGTGGGAGGGGGAAACACCATATATTTT
TRBJ2-7,TRBD1,TRBV5-4,.,CASSTAGGDEQYF,TGTGCCAGCAGCACCGCAGGGGGCGACGAGCAGTACTTC
TRBJ2-6,.,TRBV5-5,.,CASSFWQGNSGANVLTF,TGTGCCAGCAGCTTTTGGCAGGGCAACTCTGGGGCCAACGTCCTGACTTTC
TRBJ1-5,.,TRBV6-1,.,CASSESLYSNQSQHF,TGTGCCAGCAGCGAGTCTCTGTATAGCAATCAGTCCCAGCATTTT
TRBJ1-2,.,TRBV29-1,.,CSVLTGGGDWYGYTF,TGCAGCGTCCTCACCGGGGGTGGGGATTGGTATGGCTACACCTTC
TRBJ2-3,.,TRBV6-5,.,CASSYRPEVTDTQYF,TGTGCCAGCAGTTACAGGCCAGAAGTCACAGATACGCAGTATTTT
TRBJ2-7,.,TRBV30,.,CAWERGDYEQYF,TGTGCCTGGGAACGCGGGGACTACGAGCAGTACTTC
TRBJ1-2,TRBD1,TRBV4-2,.,CASSRWTGENGYTF,TGTGCCAGCAGCCGATGGACAGGGGAGAATGGCTACACCTTC
TRBJ2-7,.,TRBV5-4,few,CASSLRSDPSYEQYF,TGTGCCAGCAGCTTAAGGTCGGATCCCTCCTACGAGCAGTACTTC
TRBJ1-2,TRBD1,TRBV2,.,CASSDTGDTNYGYTF,TGTGCCAGCAGTGATACAGGGGACACTAACTATGGCTACACCTTC
TRBJ2-1,.,TRBV13,.,CASSLTNNEQFF,TGTGCCAGCAGCCTAACTAACAACGAGCAGTTCTTC
TRBJ1-5,.,TRBV4-1,.,CASSLTDSNQPQHF,TGCGCCAGCAGCCTCACGGACAGCAATCAGCCCCAGCATTTT
TRBJ1-1,.,TRBV5-4,.,CASSAQGPLMNTEAFF,TGTGCCAGCAGCGCGCAGGGTCCACTTATGAACACTGAAGCTTTCTTT
TRBJ1-2,.,TRBV27,.,CASSLSVGGAEGYTF,TGTGCCAGCAGTTTATCAGTTGGGGGGGCGGAGGGCTACACCTTC
TRBJ2-7,TRBD2,TRBV9,.,CASSTSGAYYEQYF,TGTGCCAGCAGTACTAGCGGGGCTTACTACGAGCAGTACTTC
TRBJ1-1,TRBD1,TRBV7-9,.,CASPSPGQGAFEAFF,TGTGCCAGCCCCTCCCCGGGACAGGGGGCCTTTGAAGCTTTCTTT
TRBJ2-3,TRBD2,TRBV5-4,.,CASNLGGSNSDTQYF,TGTGCCAGCAATCTGGGGGGGTCAAACTCGGATACGCAGTATTTT
TRBJ2-7,TRBD1,TRBV5-4,.,CASSLYGTGGTYEQYF,TGTGCCAGCAGCTTATACGGGACAGGTGGTACCTACGAGCAGTACTTC
TRBJ1-1,TRBD1,TRBV11-2,.,CASSPTGQGMNTEAFF,TGTGCCAGCAGCCCGACCGGACAGGGTATGAACACTGAAGCTTTCTTT